This record covers a single T cell receptor (beta chain). This sample was taken from a study of monozygotic twins with inflammatory bowel disease. The germline CDR1 and CDR2 sequences are MGHRA and YSYEKL. The CDR3 spans 14 residues. TCRdb re-called the 5' RACE reads and gives one entry per CDR3 protein, without DNA. This repertoire includes some 150,000 distinct CDR3 sequences. The chain carries TRBV4-1 and TRBJ2-4; TCRdb proposes TRBD1, but this gene call is untestable without DNA. This sequence originates from a human donor with ulcerative colitis or Crohn's disease, or a healthy co-twin of an affected twin (not recorded which). The sample taken for sequencing was blood. The CDR3 sequence is CASSPDRVMDIQYF.